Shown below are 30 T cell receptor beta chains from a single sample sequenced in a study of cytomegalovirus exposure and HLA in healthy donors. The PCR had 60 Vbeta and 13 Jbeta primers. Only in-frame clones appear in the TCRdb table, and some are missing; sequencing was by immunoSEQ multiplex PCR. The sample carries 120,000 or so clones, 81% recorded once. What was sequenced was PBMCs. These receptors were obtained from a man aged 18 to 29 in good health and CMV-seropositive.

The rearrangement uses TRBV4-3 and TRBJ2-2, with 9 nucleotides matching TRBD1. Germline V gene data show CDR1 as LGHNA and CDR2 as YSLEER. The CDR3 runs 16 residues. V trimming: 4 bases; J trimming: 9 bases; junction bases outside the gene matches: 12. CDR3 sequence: CASSRSGTGYSRELFF. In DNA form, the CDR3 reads TGCGCCAGCAGCCGGTCGGGGACAGGGTATAGCAGGGAGCTGTTTTTT.

CDR3 protein: CASSLQGGPPGRELFF. Written as DNA, the CDR3 is TGTGCCAGCAGCTTACAAGGCGGGCCCCCAGGCCGGGAGCTGTTTTTT. The chain carries TRBV5-6 and TRBJ2-2; a weak D match, TRBD2 (5 bases). The germline V gene encodes CDR1 SGHDT and CDR2 YYEEEE. The CDR3 contains 16 residues. Trimming took off 2 bases at V and 9 bases at J, with 20 bases between the two ends.

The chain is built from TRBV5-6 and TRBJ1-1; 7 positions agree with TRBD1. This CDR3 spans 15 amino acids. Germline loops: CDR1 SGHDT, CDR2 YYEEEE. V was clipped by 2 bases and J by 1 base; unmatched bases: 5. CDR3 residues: CASSLRGQPNTEAFF. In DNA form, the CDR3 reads TGTGCCAGCAGCTTAAGGGGACAGCCGAACACTGAAGCTTTCTTT. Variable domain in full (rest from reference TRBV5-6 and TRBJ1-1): DAGVTQSPTHLIKTRGQQVTLRCSPKSGHDTVSWYQQALGQGPQFIFQYYEEEERQRGNFPDRFSGHQFPNYSSELNVNALLLGDSALYLCASSLRGQPNTEAFFGQGTRLTVV.

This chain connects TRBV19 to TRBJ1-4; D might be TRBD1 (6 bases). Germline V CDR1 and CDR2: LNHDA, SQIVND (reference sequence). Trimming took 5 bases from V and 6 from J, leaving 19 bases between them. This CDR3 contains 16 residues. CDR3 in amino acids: CASSPAGQSPHEKLFF. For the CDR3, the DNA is TGTGCCAGTAGTCCAGCCGGACAGAGCCCACATGAAAAACTGTTTTTT.

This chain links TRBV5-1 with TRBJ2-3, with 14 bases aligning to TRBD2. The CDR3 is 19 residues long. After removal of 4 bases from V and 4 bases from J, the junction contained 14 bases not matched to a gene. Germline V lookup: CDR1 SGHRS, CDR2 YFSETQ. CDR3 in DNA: TGCGCCAGCAGCCTCTACGGGACTAGCGGGAGATTGGGGGCAGATACGCAGTATTTT. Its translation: CASSLYGTSGRLGADTQYF. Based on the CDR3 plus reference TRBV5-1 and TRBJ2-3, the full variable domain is KAGVTQTPRYLIKTRGQQVTLSCSPISGHRSVSWYQQTPGQGLQFLFEYFSETQRNKGNFPGRFSGRQFSNSRSEMNVSTLELGDSALYLCASSLYGTSGRLGADTQYFGPGTRLTVL.

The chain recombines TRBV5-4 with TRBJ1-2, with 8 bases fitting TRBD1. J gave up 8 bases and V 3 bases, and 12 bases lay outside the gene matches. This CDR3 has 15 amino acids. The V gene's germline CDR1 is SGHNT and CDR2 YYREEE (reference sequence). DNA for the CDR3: TGTGCCAGCAGCTCACGGACAGGGATTAGTAGCGGCTACACCTTC. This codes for CASSSRTGISSGYTF.

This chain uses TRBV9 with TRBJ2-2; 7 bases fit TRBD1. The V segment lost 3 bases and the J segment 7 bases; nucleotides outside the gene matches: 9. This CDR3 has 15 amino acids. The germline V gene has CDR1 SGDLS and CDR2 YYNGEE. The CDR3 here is CASSGETGRYGELFF. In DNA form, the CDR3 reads TGTGCCAGCAGCGGAGAGACAGGGAGATACGGGGAGCTGTTTTTT.

Here the CDR3 DNA reads TGTGCCTGGAGGGGACAGTCTTGGGGCTACACCTTC. Translation gives CAWRGQSWGYTF. This chain joins TRBV30 and TRBJ1-2, with 7 bases aligning to TRBD1. The germline V gene has CDR1 GTSNPN and CDR2 SVGIG (reference sequence). The CDR3 sequence is 12 residues long. V trimming: 3 bases; J trimming: 8 bases; junction bases outside the gene matches: 6.

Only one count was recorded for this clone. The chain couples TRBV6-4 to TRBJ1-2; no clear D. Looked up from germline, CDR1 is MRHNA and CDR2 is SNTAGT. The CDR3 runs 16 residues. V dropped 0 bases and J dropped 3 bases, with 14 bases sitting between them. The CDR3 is CASSDSPRGEYYGYTF. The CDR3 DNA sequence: TGTGCCAGCAGTGACTCGCCACGGGGAGAGTACTATGGCTACACCTTC.

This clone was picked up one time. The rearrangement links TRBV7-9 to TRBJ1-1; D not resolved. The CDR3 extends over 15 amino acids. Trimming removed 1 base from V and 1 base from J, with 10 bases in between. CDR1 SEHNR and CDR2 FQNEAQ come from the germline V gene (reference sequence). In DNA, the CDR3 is TGTGCCAGCAGCTTAGGGTATGAGGGGAACACTGAAGCTTTCTTT. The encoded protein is CASSLGYEGNTEAFF.

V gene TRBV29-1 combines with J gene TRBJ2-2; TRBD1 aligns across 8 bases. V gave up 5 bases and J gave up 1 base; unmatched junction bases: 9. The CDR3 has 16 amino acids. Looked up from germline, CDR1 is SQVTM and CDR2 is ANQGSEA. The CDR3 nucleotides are TGCAGCGTTACCCTCCGGGACAGGTTGAACACCGGGGAGCTGTTTTTT. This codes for CSVTLRDRLNTGELFF.

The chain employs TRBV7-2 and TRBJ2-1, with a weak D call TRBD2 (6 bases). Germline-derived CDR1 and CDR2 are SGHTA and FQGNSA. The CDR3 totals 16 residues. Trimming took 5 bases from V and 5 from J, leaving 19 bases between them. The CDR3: CASSDELGEADNEQFF. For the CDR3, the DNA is TGTGCCAGCAGCGACGAATTAGGGGAGGCTGACAATGAGCAGTTCTTC.

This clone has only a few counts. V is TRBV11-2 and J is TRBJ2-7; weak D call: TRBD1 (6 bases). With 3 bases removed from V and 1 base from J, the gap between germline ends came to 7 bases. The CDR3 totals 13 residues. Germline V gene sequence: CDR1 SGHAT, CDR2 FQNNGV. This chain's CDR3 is CASSFGQSYEQYF. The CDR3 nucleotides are TGTGCCAGCAGCTTTGGACAGTCCTACGAGCAGTACTTC.

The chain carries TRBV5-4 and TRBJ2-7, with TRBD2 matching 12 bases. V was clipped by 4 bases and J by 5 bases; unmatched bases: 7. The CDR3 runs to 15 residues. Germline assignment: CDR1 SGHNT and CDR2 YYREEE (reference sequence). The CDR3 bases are TGTGCCAGCAGCACCCGACTAGCGGGAGCAAACGAGCAGTACTTC. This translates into CASSTRLAGANEQYF.

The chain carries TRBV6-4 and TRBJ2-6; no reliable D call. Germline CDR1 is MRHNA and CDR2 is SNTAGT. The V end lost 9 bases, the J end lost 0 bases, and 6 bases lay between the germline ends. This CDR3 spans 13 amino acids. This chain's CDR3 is CASSLSGANVLTF. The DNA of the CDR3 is TGTGCCAGTTCTCTCTCTGGGGCCAACGTCCTGACTTTC.

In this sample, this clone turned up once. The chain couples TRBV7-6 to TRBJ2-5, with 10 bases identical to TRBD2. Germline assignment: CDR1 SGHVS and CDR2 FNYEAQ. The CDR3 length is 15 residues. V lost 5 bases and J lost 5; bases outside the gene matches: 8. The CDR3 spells CASSPEAGGPETQYF. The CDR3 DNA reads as TGTGCCAGCAGCCCCGAAGCGGGAGGGCCGGAGACCCAGTACTTC.

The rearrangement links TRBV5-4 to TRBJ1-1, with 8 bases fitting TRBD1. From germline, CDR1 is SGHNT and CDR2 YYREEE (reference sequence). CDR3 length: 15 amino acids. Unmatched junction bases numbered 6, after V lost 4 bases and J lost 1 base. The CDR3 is CASSPTGAKNTEAFF. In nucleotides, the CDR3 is TGTGCCAGCAGCCCGACAGGGGCCAAGAACACTGAAGCTTTCTTT.

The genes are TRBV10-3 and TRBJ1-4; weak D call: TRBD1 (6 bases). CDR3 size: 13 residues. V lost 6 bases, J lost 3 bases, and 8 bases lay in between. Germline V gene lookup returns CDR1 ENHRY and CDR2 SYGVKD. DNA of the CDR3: TGTGCCATCAGCAGACAGGCTAATGAAAAACTGTTTTTT. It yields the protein CAISRQANEKLFF.

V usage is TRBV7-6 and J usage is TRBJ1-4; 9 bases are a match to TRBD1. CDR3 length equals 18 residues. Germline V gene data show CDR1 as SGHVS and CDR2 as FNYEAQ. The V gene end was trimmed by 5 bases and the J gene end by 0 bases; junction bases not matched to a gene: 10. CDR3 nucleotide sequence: TGTGCCAGCAGCCGAACCGGGACAGGGAGGGCAACTAATGAAAAACTGTTTTTT. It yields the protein CASSRTGTGRATNEKLFF.

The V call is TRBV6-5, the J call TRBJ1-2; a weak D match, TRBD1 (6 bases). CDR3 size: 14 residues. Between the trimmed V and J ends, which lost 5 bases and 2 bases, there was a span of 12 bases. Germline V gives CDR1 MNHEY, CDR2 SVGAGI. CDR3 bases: TGTGCCAGCAGTCAGAACAGGGCGAACTATGGCTACACCTTC. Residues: CASSQNRANYGYTF.

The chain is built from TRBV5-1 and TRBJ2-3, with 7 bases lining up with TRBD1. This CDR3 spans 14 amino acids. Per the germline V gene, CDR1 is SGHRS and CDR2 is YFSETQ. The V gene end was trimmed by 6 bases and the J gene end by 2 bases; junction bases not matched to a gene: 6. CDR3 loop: CASNPGQYTDTQYF. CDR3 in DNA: TGCGCCAGCAACCCGGGACAGTACACAGATACGCAGTATTTT. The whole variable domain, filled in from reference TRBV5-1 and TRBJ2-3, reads KAGVTQTPRYLIKTRGQQVTLSCSPISGHRSVSWYQQTPGQGLQFLFEYFSETQRNKGNFPGRFSGRQFSNSRSEMNVSTLELGDSALYLCASNPGQYTDTQYFGPGTRLTVL.

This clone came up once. This CDR3 is CASGDGTASNQPQHF. CDR3 bases: TGTGCCAGTGGAGACGGGACAGCAAGCAATCAGCCCCAGCATTTT. The chain recombines TRBV6-6 with TRBJ1-5, with 7 nucleotides matching TRBD1. This CDR3 is 15 amino acids long. The germline V gene has CDR1 MNHNY and CDR2 SVGAGI (reference sequence). Germline trimming cut 9 bases from V and 1 base from J; bases unmatched to any gene: 9.

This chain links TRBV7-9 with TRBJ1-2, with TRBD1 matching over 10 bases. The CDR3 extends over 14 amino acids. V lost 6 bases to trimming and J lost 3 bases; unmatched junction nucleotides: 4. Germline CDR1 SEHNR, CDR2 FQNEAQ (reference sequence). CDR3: CASSRQGADYGYTF. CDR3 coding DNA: TGTGCCAGCAGTAGACAGGGGGCGGACTATGGCTACACCTTC.

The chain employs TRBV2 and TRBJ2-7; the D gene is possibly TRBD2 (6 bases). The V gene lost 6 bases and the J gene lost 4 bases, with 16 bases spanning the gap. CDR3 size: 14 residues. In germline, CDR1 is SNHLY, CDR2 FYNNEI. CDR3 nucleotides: TGTGCCAGCAGAACAACCGGAGGGGTTTACGAGCAGTACTTC. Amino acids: CASRTTGGVYEQYF.

The CDR3 nucleotides read TGTGCCAGCAGCTTAGTAAACACTGAAGCTTTCTTT. Protein: CASSLVNTEAFF. The chain employs TRBV7-9 and TRBJ1-1; D uncertain. V was shortened by 1 base and J by 2 bases, with 2 bases between the two germline ends. This CDR3 has 12 residues. Germline V gene data show CDR1 as SEHNR and CDR2 as FQNEAQ (reference sequence).

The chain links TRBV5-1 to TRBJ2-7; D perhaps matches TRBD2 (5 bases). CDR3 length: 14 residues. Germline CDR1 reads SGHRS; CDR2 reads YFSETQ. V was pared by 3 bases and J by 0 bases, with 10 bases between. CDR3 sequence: CASSSGGLSYEQYF. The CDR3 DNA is TGCGCCAGCAGCTCTGGAGGTCTCTCCTACGAGCAGTACTTC.

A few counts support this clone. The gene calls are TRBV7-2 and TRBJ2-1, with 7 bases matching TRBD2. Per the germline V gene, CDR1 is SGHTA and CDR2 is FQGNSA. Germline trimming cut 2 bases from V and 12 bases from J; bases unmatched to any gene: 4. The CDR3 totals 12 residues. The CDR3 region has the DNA TGTGCCAGCAGCTTAATGGGGAGGGCGCAGTTCTTC. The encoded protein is CASSLMGRAQFF.

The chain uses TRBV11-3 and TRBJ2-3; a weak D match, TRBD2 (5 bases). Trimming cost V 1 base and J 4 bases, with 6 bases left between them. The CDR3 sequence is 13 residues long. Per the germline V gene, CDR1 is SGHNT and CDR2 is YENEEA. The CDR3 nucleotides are TGTGCCAGCAGCTTAGGTAGCGCAGATACGCAGTATTTT. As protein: CASSLGSADTQYF.

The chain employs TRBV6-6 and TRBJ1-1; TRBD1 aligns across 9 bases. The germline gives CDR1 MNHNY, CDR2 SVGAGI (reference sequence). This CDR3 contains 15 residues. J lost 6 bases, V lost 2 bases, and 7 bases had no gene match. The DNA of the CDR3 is TGTGCCAGCAGTTACCTCCCGGGACAGGGCGCTGAAGCTTTCTTT. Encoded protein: CASSYLPGQGAEAFF.

The CDR3 nucleotides read TGTGCCAGCAGCTTAAGGGTCGGGATTGGGGCTGAAGCTTTCTTT. This translates into CASSLRVGIGAEAFF. V usage is TRBV7-2 and J usage is TRBJ1-1; unclear D gene. V dropped 2 bases and J dropped 6 bases, with 16 bases sitting between them. The V gene's germline CDR1 is SGHTA and CDR2 FQGNSA. The CDR3 covers 15 residues. Based on the CDR3 plus reference TRBV7-2 and TRBJ1-1, the full variable domain is GAGVSQSPSNKVTEKGKDVELRCDPISGHTALYWYRQSLGQGLEFLIYFQGNSAPDKSGLPSDRFSAERTGGSVSTLTIQRTQQEDSAVYLCASSLRVGIGAEAFFGQGTRLTVV.